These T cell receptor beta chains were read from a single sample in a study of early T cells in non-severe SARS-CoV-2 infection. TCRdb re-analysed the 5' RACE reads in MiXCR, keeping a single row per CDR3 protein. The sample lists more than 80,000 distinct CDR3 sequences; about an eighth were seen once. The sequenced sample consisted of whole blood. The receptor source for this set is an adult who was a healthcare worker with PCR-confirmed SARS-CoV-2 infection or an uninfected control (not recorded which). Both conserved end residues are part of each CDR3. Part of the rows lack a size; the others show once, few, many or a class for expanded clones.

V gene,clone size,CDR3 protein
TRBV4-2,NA,CASSPLEGGYEQYF
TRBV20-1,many,CSAREGVSSYEQYF
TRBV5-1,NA,CASSLELAGYYEQYF
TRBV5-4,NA,CASSLGGPNTEAFF
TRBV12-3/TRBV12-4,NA,CASTLGLTGFTEAFF
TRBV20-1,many,CSVAGLTADTQYF
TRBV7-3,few,CASSFGAARETQYF
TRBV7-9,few,CASSLAASGSTDTQYF
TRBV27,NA,CASGAQGTNTIYF
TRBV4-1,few,CASSQVDRPSYNEQFF
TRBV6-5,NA,CASSSNFRGRGETQYF
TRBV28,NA,CASSFGNYGYTF
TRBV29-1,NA,CSWGGNNEQFF
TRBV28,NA,CASSLSGRDTGELFF
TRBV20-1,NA,CSARPDSRAEQFF
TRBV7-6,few,CASSHRTRASSTDTQYF